The T cell receptor (beta chain) described here comes from a study of identical twins. In every case, the donor was a healthy Caucasian. Of note for this clonotype: Given the absence of the conserved phenylalanine or tryptophan at the CDR3 end, a read error is likely.

Germline CDR1 reads SGHTA; CDR2 reads FQGNSA. CDR3 length: 12 amino acids. TCRdb reanalysed the 5' RACE reads using MiXCR and keeps one entry per CDR3 protein. Of hundreds of thousands of distinct CDR3 sequences listed, roughly 10% are singletons. The chain combines TRBV7-2 with TRBJ2-7; 9 bases fit TRBD1. The TCR was taken from a woman between 18 and 30 years old in good health. The sample taken for sequencing was memory (CD45RO+) T cells sorted from blood. CDR3 in amino acids: CASSLEDRGQYY. In DNA form, the CDR3 reads TGTGCCAGCAGTTTAGAGGACAGGGGGCAGTACTAC.